This passage covers 22 T cell receptor beta chains from one sample sequenced in a study of blood T cell repertoires in COVID-19 (dated by TCRdb to the early 2020s). Library construction relied on the immunoSEQ multiplex PCR assay. Sourced from immuneACCESS, this table was stored by TCRdb with only in-frame sequences that have V and J called. A share of the clones is absent; for the studies checked, an unresolved V gene accounts for under half, and the remainder has no known explanation. The sample records some 120,000 clones, roughly 84% of which are singletons. Approximately 12% of the sample belongs to the ten largest clones. Sample: peripheral blood. The receptor set was obtained from a woman in her 30s who had recovered from COVID-19.

The J gene is TRBJ2-3, the V gene TRBV2; 8 nucleotides agree with TRBD1. Germline CDR1 SNHLY, CDR2 FYNNEI. The V and J ends lost 7 bases and 0 bases, in that order; junction bases with no gene match: 6. This CDR3 region has 15 residues. The CDR3 spells CASIEQGVSTDTQYF. In DNA form, the CDR3 reads TGTGCCAGCATAGAACAGGGGGTAAGCACAGATACGCAGTATTTT.

V is TRBV2 and J is TRBJ2-3, with a tentative D call TRBD1 (5 bases). Germline CDR1 SNHLY, CDR2 FYNNEI. Trimming stripped 1 base from V and 0 bases from J, with 14 bases between. The CDR3 runs 17 residues. CDR3: CASSEGPQGESTDTQYF. In nucleotides, the CDR3 is TGTGCCAGCAGTGAAGGGCCTCAGGGCGAGAGCACAGATACGCAGTATTTT.

The chain joins TRBV11-2 to TRBJ1-5; D is uncertain. Germline CDR1 and CDR2: SGHAT and FQNNGV. Between the trimmed V and J ends, which lost 5 bases and 2 bases, there was a span of 7 bases. The CDR3 is 13 residues long. The CDR3 protein is CASSLTGNQPQHF. The CDR3 DNA reads TGTGCCAGCAGCCTCACGGGCAATCAGCCCCAGCATTTT.

This chain uses TRBV19 with TRBJ1-3; tentative D call: TRBD1 (6 bases). This CDR3 has 20 amino acids. With 9 bases removed from V and 0 bases from J, the gap between germline ends came to 30 bases. Per the germline V gene, CDR1 is LNHDA and CDR2 is SQIVND (reference sequence). The CDR3 DNA reads as TGTGCCAGCCGTCCCCGAGGGGGATCCCTCACGAAGAGCTCTGGAAACACCATATATTTT. This codes for CASRPRGGSLTKSSGNTIYF.

This chain joins TRBV11-2 and TRBJ2-1; 13 positions match TRBD2. The CDR3 runs to 15 residues. CDR1 is SGHAT and CDR2 is FQNNGV in the germline V gene. J was trimmed by 5 bases and V by 6 bases; bases with no gene match: 4. CDR3: CASRGTSGANNEQFF. CDR3 in DNA: TGTGCCAGCAGAGGGACTAGCGGGGCTAACAATGAGCAGTTCTTC.

The chain combines TRBV9 with TRBJ2-3; TRBD1 is a possible D gene (5 bases). This CDR3 spans 13 amino acids. Germline lookup yields CDR1 SGDLS and CDR2 YYNGEE. V was cut by 4 bases and J by 7 bases, with 13 bases left in between. CDR3 bases: TGTGCCAGCAGCCAACAGTCAGGGTATACGCAGTATTTT. Translated: CASSQQSGYTQYF.

The table lists this clone with a few counts. The V call is TRBV10-1, the J call TRBJ1-1; the D gene is possibly TRBD1 (6 bases). The CDR3 is made up of 17 amino acids. Germline V gene lookup returns CDR1 WNHNN and CDR2 SYGVQD (reference sequence). Trimming removed 4 bases from V and 1 base from J, with 19 bases in between. For the CDR3, the DNA is TGCGCCAGCAGTGCAGGCTATGAGAAGACAGGGAACACTGAAGCTTTCTTT. It is translated as CASSAGYEKTGNTEAFF.

This clone was detected only a few times. This chain uses TRBV12-1 with TRBJ1-2; the table's D gene call, TRBD1, was not cross checked with the DNA. TRBV12-1 is noted as a pseudogene. The CDR3 is 16 amino acids. CDR3 nucleotides: TGTGCCAGCAGCCCTTGGGCAGGGGGCGATCTATATGGCTACACCTTC. Its protein is CASSPWAGGDLYGYTF.

A single count supports this clone. This rearrangement joins TRBV27 to TRBJ2-7; 7 positions match TRBD1. Germline CDR1 MNHEY, CDR2 SMNVEV (reference sequence). V shed 4 bases, J shed 5 bases, and the junction held 11 bases outside the gene matches. CDR3 length: 15 amino acids. The CDR3 loop reads CASSSPGTAMDEQYF. In DNA, the CDR3 is TGTGCCAGCAGTTCCCCCGGGACAGCAATGGACGAGCAGTACTTC.

This clone was counted between two and nine times. Additional DNA sequences in this sample encode the identical CDR3. CDR3 nucleotides: TGTGCCAGTAGTACTAGGTCTGCAGATACGCAGTATTTT. Protein product: CASSTRSADTQYF. The V and J genes are TRBV19 and TRBJ2-3; D uncertain. Germline CDR1 reads LNHDA; CDR2 reads SQIVND (reference sequence). Between the trimmed V and J ends, which lost 4 bases and 4 bases, there was a span of 9 bases. The CDR3 extends over 13 amino acids.

The gene calls are TRBV10-1 and TRBJ2-7; 8 nucleotides agree with TRBD2. CDR1 is WNHNN, CDR2 SYGVQD, per germline (reference sequence). The V and J ends lost 5 bases and 0 bases, in that order; junction bases with no gene match: 0. This CDR3 has 13 amino acids. Here the CDR3 DNA reads TGCGCCAGCAGTAGCGGGAGCTCCTACGAGCAGTACTTC. This sequence encodes CASSSGSSYEQYF.

The chain has TRBV5-1 and TRBJ2-7; 9 bases are shared with TRBD2. This CDR3 region has 14 residues. V shed 2 bases, J shed 3 bases, and the junction held 3 bases outside the gene matches. Per germline, CDR1 SGHRS and CDR2 YFSETQ. The CDR3 DNA follows: TGCGCCAGCAGCTTTGGGACTAGCAGCTACGAGCAGTACTTC. It codes for CASSFGTSSYEQYF. The full variable domain, its missing parts supplied by reference TRBV5-1 and TRBJ2-7, is KAGVTQTPRYLIKTRGQQVTLSCSPISGHRSVSWYQQTPGQGLQFLFEYFSETQRNKGNFPGRFSGRQFSNSRSEMNVSTLELGDSALYLCASSFGTSSYEQYFGPGTRLTVT.

The chain carries TRBV7-6 and TRBJ2-1; D is perhaps TRBD2 (5 bases). Trimming removed 5 bases at V and 0 bases at J, with 17 bases between. Per the germline V gene, CDR1 is SGHVS and CDR2 is FNYEAQ. The CDR3 runs to 17 residues. The CDR3 nucleotides read TGTGCCAGCAGCCCTAAGGACTTACCGAGCTCCTACAATGAGCAGTTCTTC. It translates to CASSPKDLPSSYNEQFF. The full variable domain, rest sourced from reference TRBV7-6 and TRBJ2-1, is GAGVSQSPRYKVTKRGQDVALRCDPISGHVSLYWYRQALGQGPEFLTYFNYEAQQDKSGLPNDRFSAERPEGSISTLTIQRTEQRDSAMYRCASSPKDLPSSYNEQFFGPGTRLTVL.

This sequence joins TRBV6-1 and TRBJ2-2, with TRBD1 as a possible D gene (6 bases). The germline CDR1 and CDR2 sequences are MNHNS and SASEGT. This CDR3 has 15 residues. V gave up 2 bases and J gave up 5 bases, with 12 bases separating them. CDR3 protein: CASSEMGHPTGELFF. Written as DNA, the CDR3 is TGTGCCAGCAGTGAAATGGGACACCCTACCGGGGAGCTGTTTTTT.

DNA for the CDR3: TGTGCCAGCACCCATCGACAGGGGGTGAACACTGAAGCTTTCTTT. Its translation is CASTHRQGVNTEAFF. The chain couples TRBV11-2 to TRBJ1-1; 9 bases are a match to TRBD1. This CDR3 comprises 15 residues. V shed 7 bases, J shed 0 bases, and the junction held 6 bases outside the gene matches. Looked up from germline, CDR1 is SGHAT and CDR2 is FQNNGV.

This chain connects TRBV9 to TRBJ2-1; D is unresolved. With 4 bases removed from V and 2 bases from J, the gap between germline ends came to 10 bases. Germline lookup yields CDR1 SGDLS and CDR2 YYNGEE. The CDR3 runs 14 residues. Written as DNA, the CDR3 is TGTGCCAGCAGCCCCCCTAGTCCCTACAATGAGCAGTTCTTC. Encoded protein: CASSPPSPYNEQFF.

The CDR3 loop reads CASSLAGAGGTPLHF. CDR3 sequence (DNA): TGTGCCAGCAGCTTAGCGGGGGCGGGGGGGACACCCCTCCACTTT. The chain joins TRBV7-9 to TRBJ1-6; D is perhaps TRBD1 (6 bases). Looked up from germline, CDR1 is SEHNR and CDR2 is FQNEAQ (reference sequence). The CDR3 runs 15 residues. Trimming took 0 bases from V and 11 from J, leaving 14 bases between them.

This rearrangement joins TRBV5-1 to TRBJ1-4; the match to TRBD1 covers 11 bases. The CDR3 has 14 residues. Per germline, CDR1 SGHRS and CDR2 YFSETQ. After removal of 4 bases from V and 7 bases from J, the junction contained 3 bases not matched to a gene. CDR3 loop: CASSRDRGFEKLFF. The CDR3 DNA sequence: TGCGCCAGCAGCAGGGACAGGGGGTTTGAAAAACTGTTTTTT.

The chain joins TRBV7-9 to TRBJ1-5, with unresolved D. From germline, CDR1 is SEHNR and CDR2 FQNEAQ (reference sequence). The V end was cut by 6 bases, the J end by 0 bases, with 9 bases between. The CDR3 runs to 14 residues. The CDR3, as DNA: TGTGCCAGCAGTTCCGACACTAGCAATCAGCCCCAGCATTTT. This translates into CASSSDTSNQPQHF.

J is TRBJ2-3 and V is TRBV15; TRBD2 aligns across 14 bases. V shed 3 bases and J 9 bases; nucleotides not matched to a gene: 5. CDR3 length: 15 residues. The V gene's germline CDR1 is LNHNV and CDR2 YYDKDF (reference sequence). CDR3 DNA sequence: TGTGCCACCAGCAGGCGACTAGCGGGGGGGAACACGCAGTATTTT. This codes for CATSRRLAGGNTQYF. The full variable domain, its missing parts supplied by reference TRBV15 and TRBJ2-3, is DAMVIQNPRYQVTQFGKPVTLSCSQTLNHNVMYWYQQKSSQAPKLLFHYYDKDFNNEADTPDNFQSRRPNTSFCFLDIRSPGLGDTAMYLCATSRRLAGGNTQYFGPGTRLTVL.

This clone came up once. The chain couples TRBV6-5 to TRBJ2-1, with D perhaps matching TRBD1 (6 bases). The V gene lost 4 bases and the J gene lost 9 bases, with 16 bases spanning the gap. The CDR3 is 14 residues long. The germline V gene has CDR1 MNHEY and CDR2 SVGAGI. CDR3: CASSLQGSLGEQFF. CDR3 DNA sequence: TGTGCCAGCAGTTTGCAGGGGAGTTTAGGTGAGCAGTTCTTC.

CDR3 sequence: CASSPRRRGDTYEQYF. CDR3 in DNA: TGTGCCAGCAGCCCTAGGCGGCGGGGAGATACCTACGAGCAGTACTTC. The chain has TRBV7-9 and TRBJ2-7, with D possibly TRBD2 on 6 matching bases. Trimming left V 5 bases short and J 2 bases short, with 19 bases between. CDR3 length: 16 amino acids. CDR1 is SEHNR, CDR2 FQNEAQ, per germline (reference sequence).